Below, one T cell receptor beta chain is given with its context. Its matching antigen is unknown. This sample was taken from a study of cytomegalovirus exposure and HLA in healthy donors. Study outcomes and limitations: A later analysis found common viral pathogens apparently linked to several of the most significant clusters. Later analysis suggested most CMV-associated TCR beta chains were HLA-restricted. Association of a missense DCLRE1C variant with TCR beta V- and J-gene trimming was reported in a later analysis. The listing of 150 or so TCR beta chains classed them as cytomegalovirus-associated.

Primers for the PCR totalled 60 Vbeta and 13 Jbeta. Generated by immunoSEQ multiplex PCR, the TCRdb table keeps only in-frame clones and is missing some. The repertoire holds 180,000 or so clones, with roughly 85% as singletons. The CDR3 covers 13 residues. V was clipped by 1 base and J by 4 bases, with 8 bases between them. Looked up from germline, CDR1 is SGDLS and CDR2 is YYNGEE. Material for sequencing was PBMCs. The chain recombines TRBV9 with TRBJ1-1, with D unresolved. The sequence was obtained from a man in his fifties or sixties in good health and CMV-seropositive. Written as DNA, the CDR3 is TGTGCCAGCAGCGTAACTCCGGGCACTGAAGCTTTCTTT. Amino acids: CASSVTPGTEAFF.